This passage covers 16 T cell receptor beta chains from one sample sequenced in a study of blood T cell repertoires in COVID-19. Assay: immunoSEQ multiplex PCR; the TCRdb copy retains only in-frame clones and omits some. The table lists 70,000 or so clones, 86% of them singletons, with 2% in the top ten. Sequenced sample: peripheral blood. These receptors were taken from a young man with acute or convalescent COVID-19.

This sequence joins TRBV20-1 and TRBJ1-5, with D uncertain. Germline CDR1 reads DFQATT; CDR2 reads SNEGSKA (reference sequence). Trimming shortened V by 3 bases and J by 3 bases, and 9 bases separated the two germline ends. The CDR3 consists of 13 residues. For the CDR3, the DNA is TGCAGTGCTAGTTCGGGAGACAATCAGCCCCAGCATTTT. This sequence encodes CSASSGDNQPQHF.

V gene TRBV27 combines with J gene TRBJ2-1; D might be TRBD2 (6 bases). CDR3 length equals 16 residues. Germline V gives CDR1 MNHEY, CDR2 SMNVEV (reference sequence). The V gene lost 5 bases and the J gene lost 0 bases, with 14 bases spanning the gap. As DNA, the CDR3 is TGTGCCAGCAGTACACCGACTAGGAGCTCCTACAATGAGCAGTTCTTC. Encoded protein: CASSTPTRSSYNEQFF.

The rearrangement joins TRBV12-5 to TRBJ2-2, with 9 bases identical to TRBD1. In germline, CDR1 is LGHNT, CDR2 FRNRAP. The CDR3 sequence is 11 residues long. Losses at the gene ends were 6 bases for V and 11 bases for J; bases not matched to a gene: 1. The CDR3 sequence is CASGQGAELFF. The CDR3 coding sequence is TGTGCTAGTGGACAGGGGGCTGAGCTGTTTTTT. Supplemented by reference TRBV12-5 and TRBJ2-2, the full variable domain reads DARVTQTPRHKVTEMGQEVTMRCQPILGHNTVFWYRQTMMQGLELLAYFRNRAPLDDSGMPKDRFSAEMPDATLATLKIQPSEPRDSAVYFCASGQGAELFFGEGSRLTVL.

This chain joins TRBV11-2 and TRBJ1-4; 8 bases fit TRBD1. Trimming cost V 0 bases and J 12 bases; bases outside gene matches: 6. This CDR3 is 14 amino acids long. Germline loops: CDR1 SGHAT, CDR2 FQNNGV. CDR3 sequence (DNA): TGTGCCAGCAGCTTAGATTCCGTGACAGGGGAACTGTTTTTT. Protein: CASSLDSVTGELFF.

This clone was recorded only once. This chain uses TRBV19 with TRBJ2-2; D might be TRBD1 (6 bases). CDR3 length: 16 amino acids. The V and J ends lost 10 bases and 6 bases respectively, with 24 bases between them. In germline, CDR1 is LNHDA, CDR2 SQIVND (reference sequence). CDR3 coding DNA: TGTGCCACCCAGCTCTCCTCAGGACAGCTCGCCGGGGAGCTGTTTTTT. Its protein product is CATQLSSGQLAGELFF.

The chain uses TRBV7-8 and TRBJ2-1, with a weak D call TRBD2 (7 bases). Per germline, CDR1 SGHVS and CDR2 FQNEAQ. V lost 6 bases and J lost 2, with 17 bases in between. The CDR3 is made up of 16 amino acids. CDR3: CASRYSGGGPYNEQFF. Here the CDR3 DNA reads TGTGCCAGCAGGTATAGTGGGGGGGGCCCCTACAATGAGCAGTTCTTC.

In nucleotides, the CDR3 is TGTGCCAGCAGGACAACAGGTTACATGAACACTGAAGCTTTCTTT. Protein: CASRTTGYMNTEAFF. This chain connects TRBV6-5 to TRBJ1-1; tentatively, D is TRBD1 (5 bases). This CDR3 spans 15 amino acids. V was shortened by 6 bases and J by 0 bases, with 14 bases between the two germline ends. Germline V gene sequence: CDR1 MNHEY, CDR2 SVGAGI.

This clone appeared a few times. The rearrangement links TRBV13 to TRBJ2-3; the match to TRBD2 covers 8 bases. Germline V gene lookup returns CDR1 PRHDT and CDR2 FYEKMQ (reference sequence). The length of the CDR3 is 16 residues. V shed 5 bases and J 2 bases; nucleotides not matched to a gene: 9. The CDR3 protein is CASSPGAGGTTDTQYF. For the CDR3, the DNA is TGTGCCAGCAGCCCGGGGGCGGGGGGCACCACAGATACGCAGTATTTT.

CDR3 region: CASSYTQGSSEQFF. The CDR3 DNA is TGTGCCAGCAGTTACACACAGGGGTCCAGTGAGCAGTTCTTC. The chain links TRBV6-2 or TRBV6-3 to TRBJ2-1, with 7 positions matching TRBD1. The CDR3 covers 14 residues. V lost 2 bases, J lost 9 bases, and 7 bases stayed unmatched. The germline V gene has CDR1 MNHEY and CDR2 SVGEGT.

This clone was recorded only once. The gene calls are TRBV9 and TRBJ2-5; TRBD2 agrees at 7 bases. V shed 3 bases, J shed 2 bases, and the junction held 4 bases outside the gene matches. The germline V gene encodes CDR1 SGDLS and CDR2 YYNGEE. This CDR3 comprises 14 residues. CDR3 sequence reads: CASSATSFQETQYF. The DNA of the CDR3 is TGTGCCAGCAGCGCGACTAGCTTTCAAGAGACCCAGTACTTC.

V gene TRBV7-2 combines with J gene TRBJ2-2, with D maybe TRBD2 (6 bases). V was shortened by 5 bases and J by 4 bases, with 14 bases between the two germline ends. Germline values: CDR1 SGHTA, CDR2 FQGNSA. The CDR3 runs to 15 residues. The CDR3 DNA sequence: TGTGCCAGCAGCCCCCTGGGGGGACGCACCGGGGAGCTGTTTTTT. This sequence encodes CASSPLGGRTGELFF.

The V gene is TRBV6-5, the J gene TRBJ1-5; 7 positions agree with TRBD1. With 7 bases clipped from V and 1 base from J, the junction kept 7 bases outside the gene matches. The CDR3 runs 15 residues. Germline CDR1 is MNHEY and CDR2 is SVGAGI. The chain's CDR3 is CASKTGVLSNQPQHF. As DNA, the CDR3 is TGTGCCAGCAAAACAGGGGTTCTGAGCAATCAGCCCCAGCATTTT.

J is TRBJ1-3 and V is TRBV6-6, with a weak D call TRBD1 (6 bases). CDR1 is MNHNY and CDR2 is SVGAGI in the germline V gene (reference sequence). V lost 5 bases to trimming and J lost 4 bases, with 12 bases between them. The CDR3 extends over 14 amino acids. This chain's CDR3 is CASSNRVTGNTIYF. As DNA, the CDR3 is TGTGCCAGCAGTAACAGGGTAACCGGAAACACCATATATTTT.

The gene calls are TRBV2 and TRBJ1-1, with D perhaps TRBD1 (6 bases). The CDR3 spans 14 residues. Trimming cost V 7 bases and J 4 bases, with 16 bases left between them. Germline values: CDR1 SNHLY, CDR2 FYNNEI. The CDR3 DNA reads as TGTGCCAGCATCGAACAGGGCAGTGTCACTGAAGCTTTCTTT. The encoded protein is CASIEQGSVTEAFF.

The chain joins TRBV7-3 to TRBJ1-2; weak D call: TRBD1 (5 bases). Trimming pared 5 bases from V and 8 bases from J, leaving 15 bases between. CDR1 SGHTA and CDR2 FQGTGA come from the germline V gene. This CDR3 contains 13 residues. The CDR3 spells CASSPTSGVGYTF. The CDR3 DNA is TGTGCCAGCAGCCCAACTTCGGGGGTCGGCTACACCTTC. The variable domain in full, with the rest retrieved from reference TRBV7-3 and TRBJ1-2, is GAGVSQTPSNKVTEKGKYVELRCDPISGHTALYWYRQSLGQGPEFLIYFQGTGAADDSGLPNDRFFAVRPEGSVSTLKIQRTERGDSAVYLCASSPTSGVGYTFGSGTRLTVV.

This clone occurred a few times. The CDR3 loop reads CASSLRRESYGYTF. The CDR3 DNA is TGTGCCAGCAGCCTCCGCCGGGAGTCCTATGGCTACACCTTC. The rearrangement uses TRBV7-9 and TRBJ1-2; D remains unclear. CDR3 length: 14 residues. Germline values: CDR1 SEHNR, CDR2 FQNEAQ (reference sequence). With 5 bases removed from V and 4 bases from J, the gap between germline ends came to 14 bases.